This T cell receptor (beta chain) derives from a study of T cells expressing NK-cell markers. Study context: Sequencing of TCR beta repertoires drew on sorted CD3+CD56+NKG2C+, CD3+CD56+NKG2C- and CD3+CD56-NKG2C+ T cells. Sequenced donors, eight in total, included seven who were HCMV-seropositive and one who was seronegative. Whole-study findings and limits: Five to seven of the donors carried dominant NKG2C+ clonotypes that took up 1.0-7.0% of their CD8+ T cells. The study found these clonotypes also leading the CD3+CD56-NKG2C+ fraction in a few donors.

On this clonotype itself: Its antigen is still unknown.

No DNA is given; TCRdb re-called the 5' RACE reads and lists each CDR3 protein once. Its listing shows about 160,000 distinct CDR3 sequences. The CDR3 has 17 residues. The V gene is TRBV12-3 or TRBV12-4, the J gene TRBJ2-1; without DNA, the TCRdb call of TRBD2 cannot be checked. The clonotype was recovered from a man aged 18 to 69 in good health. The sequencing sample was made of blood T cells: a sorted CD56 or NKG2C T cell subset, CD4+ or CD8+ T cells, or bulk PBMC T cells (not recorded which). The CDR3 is CASRGRTSGDIYNEQFF.